A single sample is the source of the 3 T cell receptor beta chains below, sequenced in a study of blood T cell repertoires in COVID-19. Generated by immunoSEQ multiplex PCR, the TCRdb table keeps only in-frame clones and is missing some. The data show 260,000 or so clones, 70% to 90% seen once. Material for sequencing was PBMCs or T cells enriched from blood (not recorded which). Every receptor here comes from a man aged 18 to 30 who had recovered from COVID-19.

The gene calls are TRBV4-2 and TRBJ1-3; maybe TRBD1 (5 bases). Germline-derived CDR1 and CDR2 are LGHNA and YNFKEQ. The CDR3 has 15 residues. Trimming left V 0 bases short and J 3 bases short, with 9 bases between. The CDR3 reads CASSQEVGVGNTIYF. The DNA of the CDR3 is TGTGCCAGCAGCCAAGAGGTAGGGGTTGGAAACACCATATATTTT.

This clone has a single count. The rearrangement links TRBV4-1 to TRBJ1-6, with D tentatively TRBD1 (5 bases). The ends were cut back, 0 bases at V and 5 bases at J, with 11 bases in the middle. CDR1 and CDR2 from the germline V gene are MGHRA and YSYEKL. The CDR3 totals 16 residues. The CDR3: CASSQEPQGDNSPLHF. For the CDR3, the DNA is TGCGCCAGCAGCCAAGAACCCCAGGGCGATAATTCACCCCTCCACTTT.

V is TRBV19 and J is TRBJ2-7; 8 nucleotides agree with TRBD1. The CDR3 spans 15 residues. V trimming: 3 bases; J trimming: 6 bases; junction bases outside the gene matches: 10. Germline assignment: CDR1 LNHDA and CDR2 SQIVND (reference sequence). CDR3 loop: CASSMSQGALTEQYF. CDR3 in DNA: TGTGCCAGTAGTATGTCCCAGGGGGCGCTGACCGAGCAGTACTTC.